What follows are 15 T cell receptor beta chains derived from one specimen sequenced in a study of control samples from healthy donors and cancer patients. TCRdb keeps only in-frame clones here, not all; method: immunoSEQ multiplex PCR. Seen here are approximately 160,000 clones, 85% to 95% observed once, and the top ten hold 1.3% to 1.5%. Sample: blood. All receptors derive from a woman aged 18-29 years in good health.

The chain recombines TRBV10-3 with TRBJ1-5; D not certain. V lost 4 bases and J lost 1, with 2 bases in between. This CDR3 has 12 residues. Germline lookup yields CDR1 ENHRY and CDR2 SYGVKD. The CDR3 DNA reads as TGTGCCATCAGTGCCAGCAATCAGCCCCAGCATTTT. Encoded protein: CAISASNQPQHF.

V usage is TRBV18 and J usage is TRBJ1-1, with no clear D. Germline lookup yields CDR1 KGHSH and CDR2 LQKENI. V dropped 5 bases and J dropped 0 bases, with 7 bases sitting between them. CDR3 length equals 13 residues. For the CDR3, the DNA is TGTGCCAGCTCAGCCCGCTTGAACACTGAAGCTTTCTTT. Translating gives CASSARLNTEAFF.

The J gene is TRBJ2-7, the V gene TRBV3-1 (or the pseudogene TRBV3-2), with 10 bases that match TRBD2. Germline values: CDR1 LGHDT, CDR2 YNNKEL (reference sequence). The CDR3 is made up of 16 amino acids. V lost 0 bases and J lost 0; bases outside the gene matches: 2. The CDR3 DNA is TGTGCCAGCAGCCAAGAGGCTAGCGGGAGCTCCTACGAGCAGTACTTC. This sequence encodes CASSQEASGSSYEQYF.

The rearrangement links TRBV6-5 to TRBJ2-7, with TRBD1 as a possible D gene (7 bases). The germline V gene encodes CDR1 MNHEY and CDR2 SVGAGI. V was pared by 5 bases and J by 0 bases, with 14 bases between. The CDR3 is 15 amino acids. The CDR3 region is CASSPRGRLSYEQYF. DNA for the CDR3: TGTGCCAGCAGTCCCAGGGGGAGGCTCTCCTACGAGCAGTACTTC.

V is TRBV27 and J is TRBJ1-5; the D is unclear. The CDR3 loop spans 13 amino acids. Germline V gives CDR1 MNHEY, CDR2 SMNVEV (reference sequence). V lost 5 bases and J 3 bases, leaving 8 bases between the germline ends. In DNA, the CDR3 is TGTGCCAGCAGTGGGCGGATCAATCAGCCCCAGCATTTT. Translating it yields CASSGRINQPQHF.

This clone was counted many times. This rearrangement joins TRBV19 to TRBJ1-5; maybe TRBD1 (6 bases). The germline V and J ends were trimmed by 4 bases and 6 bases, with 10 bases remaining between them. CDR1 LNHDA and CDR2 SQIVND come from the germline V gene (reference sequence). The CDR3 consists of 13 residues. The CDR3 DNA follows: TGTGCCAGTAGTAAAGGGGGAGGTCAGCCCCAGCATTTT. Amino acid sequence: CASSKGGGQPQHF.

This clone was counted between two and nine times. The chain uses TRBV2 and TRBJ1-1; a weak D match, TRBD1 (5 bases). Deletions cut 4 bases from V and 6 bases from J, with 15 bases between. The germline V gene has CDR1 SNHLY and CDR2 FYNNEI. The CDR3 totals 14 residues. The DNA for the CDR3 is TGTGCCAGCAGTGGGGCAGGGACGGTCGCTGAAGCTTTCTTT. This codes for CASSGAGTVAEAFF.

This clone was seen once. The CDR3 bases are TGTGCCAGCACCAAGACAGGAGGGGCTGAAGCTTTCTTT. As protein: CASTKTGGAEAFF. This chain uses TRBV6-5 with TRBJ1-1; TRBD1 might be the D (6 bases). The germline gives CDR1 MNHEY, CDR2 SVGAGI. This CDR3 region has 13 residues. The ends were cut back, 7 bases at V and 6 bases at J, with 15 bases in the middle.

This chain connects TRBV7-9 to TRBJ1-6, with unresolved D. Between the trimmed V and J ends, which lost 2 bases and 10 bases, there was a span of 12 bases. Germline CDR1 SEHNR, CDR2 FQNEAQ (reference sequence). The CDR3 consists of 14 residues. The CDR3 bases are TGTGCCAGCAGCTTACAGGCCTTGGGGTCACCCCTCCACTTT. As protein: CASSLQALGSPLHF.

This rearrangement joins TRBV5-1 to TRBJ2-5, with TRBD2 matching 7 bases. Germline loops: CDR1 SGHRS, CDR2 YFSETQ. V shed 0 bases and J 5 bases; nucleotides not matched to a gene: 1. The CDR3 sequence is 13 residues long. CDR3 loop: CASSLGSGETQYF. For the CDR3, the DNA is TGCGCCAGCAGCTTGGGTAGCGGGGAGACCCAGTACTTC.

This clone came up once. The V and J genes are TRBV29-1 and TRBJ2-7; 11 bases fit TRBD2. CDR3 length: 15 amino acids. V lost 0 bases, J lost 1 base, and 2 bases stayed unmatched. Germline CDR1 is SQVTM and CDR2 is ANQGSEA. CDR3 nucleotides: TGCAGCGTTGAAGAACTAGCGGGAGTGTCCTACGAGCAGTACTTC. Translated: CSVEELAGVSYEQYF.

The chain has TRBV6-6 and TRBJ2-1; 9 nucleotides align to TRBD2. Trimming cost V 2 bases and J 5 bases; bases outside gene matches: 4. In germline, CDR1 is MNHNY, CDR2 SVGAGI (reference sequence). CDR3 length: 15 residues. The CDR3 DNA is TGTGCCAGCAGTTACAAGCGGGGGGACGACAATGAGCAGTTCTTC. This sequence encodes CASSYKRGDDNEQFF.

The chain carries TRBV7-2 and TRBJ1-5; D may be TRBD1 (5 bases). V was shortened by 5 bases and J by 5 bases, with 10 bases between the two germline ends. The CDR3 length is 13 residues. Germline V CDR1 and CDR2: SGHTA, FQGNSA. This CDR3 reads CASSIMGDQPQHF. CDR3 coding DNA: TGTGCCAGCAGCATAATGGGGGATCAGCCCCAGCATTTT.

The sample holds a few counts of this clone. The rearrangement links TRBV6-5 to TRBJ1-2; D gene ambiguous. Germline V gives CDR1 MNHEY, CDR2 SVGAGI. This CDR3 region has 10 residues. V lost 6 bases and J lost 8, with 7 bases in between. CDR3 protein: CASRVEGYTF. CDR3 bases: TGTGCCAGCAGGGTCGAAGGCTACACCTTC.

V is TRBV4-2 and J is TRBJ2-5, with no clear D. Germline loops: CDR1 LGHNA, CDR2 YNFKEQ. V was trimmed by 0 bases and J by 4 bases, leaving 6 bases between them. The CDR3 covers 13 residues. CDR3: CASSQDKGETQYF. CDR3 DNA: TGTGCCAGCAGCCAAGACAAGGGAGAGACCCAGTACTTC.